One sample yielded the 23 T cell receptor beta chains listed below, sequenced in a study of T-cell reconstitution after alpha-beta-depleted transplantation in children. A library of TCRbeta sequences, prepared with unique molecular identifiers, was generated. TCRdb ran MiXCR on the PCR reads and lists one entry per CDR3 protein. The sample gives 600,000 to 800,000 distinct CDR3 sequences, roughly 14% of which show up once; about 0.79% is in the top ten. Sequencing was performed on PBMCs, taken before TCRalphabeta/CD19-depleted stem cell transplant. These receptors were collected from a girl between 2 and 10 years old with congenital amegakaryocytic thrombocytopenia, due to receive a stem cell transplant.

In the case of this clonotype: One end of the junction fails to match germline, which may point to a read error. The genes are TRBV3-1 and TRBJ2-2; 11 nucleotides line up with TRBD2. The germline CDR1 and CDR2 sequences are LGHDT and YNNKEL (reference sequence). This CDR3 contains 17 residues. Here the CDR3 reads CACSHSPGLADTGELFF. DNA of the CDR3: TGTGCCTGCAGCCATTCCCCGGGACTAGCGGACACCGGGGAGCTGTTTTTT. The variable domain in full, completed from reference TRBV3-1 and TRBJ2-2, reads DTAVSQTPKYLVTQMGNDKSIKCEQNLGHDTMYWYKQDSKKFLKIMFSYNNKELIINETVPNRFSPKSPDKAHLNLHINSLELGDSAVYFCACSHSPGLADTGELFFGEGSRLTVL.

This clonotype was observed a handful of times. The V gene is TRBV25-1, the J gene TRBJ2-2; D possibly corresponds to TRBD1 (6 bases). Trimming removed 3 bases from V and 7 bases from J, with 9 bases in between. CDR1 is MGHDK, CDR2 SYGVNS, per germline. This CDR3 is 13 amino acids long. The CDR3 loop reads CASSDTGFGELFF. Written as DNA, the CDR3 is TGTGCCAGCAGTGACACAGGGTTCGGGGAGCTGTTTTTT.

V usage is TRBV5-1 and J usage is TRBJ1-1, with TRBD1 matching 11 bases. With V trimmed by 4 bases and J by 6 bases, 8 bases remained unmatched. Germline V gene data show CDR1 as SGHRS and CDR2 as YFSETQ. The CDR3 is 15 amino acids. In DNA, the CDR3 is TGCGCCAGCAGCCCGGGGACAGGGGGGTATGCTGAAGCTTTCTTT. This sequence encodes CASSPGTGGYAEAFF.

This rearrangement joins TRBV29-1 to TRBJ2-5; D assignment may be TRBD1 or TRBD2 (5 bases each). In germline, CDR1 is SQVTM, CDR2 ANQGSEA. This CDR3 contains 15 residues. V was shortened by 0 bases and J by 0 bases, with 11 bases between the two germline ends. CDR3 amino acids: CSVEEGVGDQETQYF. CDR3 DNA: TGCAGCGTTGAAGAAGGAGTGGGGGACCAAGAGACCCAGTACTTC.

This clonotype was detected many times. DNA for the CDR3: TGCAGTGCTAGAGGGACTAGACTGAGTCAAGAGACCCAGTACTTC. It codes for CSARGTRLSQETQYF. This chain joins TRBV20-1 and TRBJ2-5; 7 bases match TRBD2. CDR1 is DFQATT and CDR2 is SNEGSKA in the germline V gene (reference sequence). The trim removed 1 base at V and 2 bases at J, leaving 7 bases unmatched. CDR3 size: 15 residues.

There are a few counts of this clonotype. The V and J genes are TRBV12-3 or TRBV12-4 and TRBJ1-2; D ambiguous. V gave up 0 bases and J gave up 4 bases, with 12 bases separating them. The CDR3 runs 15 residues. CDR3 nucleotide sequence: TGTGCCAGCAGTTTAGCTACGATAACCTTCTATGGCTACACCTTC. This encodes CASSLATITFYGYTF.

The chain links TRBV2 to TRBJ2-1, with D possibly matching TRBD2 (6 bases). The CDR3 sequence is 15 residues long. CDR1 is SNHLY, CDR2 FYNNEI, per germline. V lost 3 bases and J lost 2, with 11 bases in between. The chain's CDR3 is CASSDLRRAYNEQFF. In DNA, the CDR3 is TGTGCCAGCAGTGATCTGAGGAGGGCCTACAATGAGCAGTTCTTC.

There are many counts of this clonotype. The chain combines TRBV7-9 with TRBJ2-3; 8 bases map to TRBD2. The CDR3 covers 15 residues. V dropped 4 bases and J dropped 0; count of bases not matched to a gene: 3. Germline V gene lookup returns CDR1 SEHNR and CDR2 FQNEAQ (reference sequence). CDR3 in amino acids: CASSYGGDSTDTQYF. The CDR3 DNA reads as TGTGCCAGCAGCTACGGGGGGGACAGCACAGATACGCAGTATTTT.

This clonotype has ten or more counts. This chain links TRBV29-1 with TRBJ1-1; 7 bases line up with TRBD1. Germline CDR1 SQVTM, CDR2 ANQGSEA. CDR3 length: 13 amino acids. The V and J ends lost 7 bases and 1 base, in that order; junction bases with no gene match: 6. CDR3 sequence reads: CSAAGTANTEAFF. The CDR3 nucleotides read TGCAGCGCTGCCGGGACAGCGAACACTGAAGCTTTCTTT.

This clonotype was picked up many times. The CDR3 nucleotides are TGCGCCAGCATAGCGGGAGGGTCCAATGAGCAGTTCTTC. The encoded protein is CASIAGGSNEQFF. This chain uses TRBV5-1 with TRBJ2-1; 11 positions match TRBD2. Germline V CDR1 and CDR2: SGHRS, YFSETQ. The CDR3 length is 13 residues. Unmatched junction bases numbered 2, after V lost 6 bases and J lost 6 bases.

CDR3 DNA: TGTGCCAGCAGTTTTAGGACAGCTCACTCCTACGAGCAGTACTTC. Amino acids: CASSFRTAHSYEQYF. The chain links TRBV12-3 or TRBV12-4 to TRBJ2-7; D may be TRBD1 (6 bases). The CDR3 spans 15 residues. V was shortened by 3 bases and J by 0 bases, with 12 bases between the two germline ends.

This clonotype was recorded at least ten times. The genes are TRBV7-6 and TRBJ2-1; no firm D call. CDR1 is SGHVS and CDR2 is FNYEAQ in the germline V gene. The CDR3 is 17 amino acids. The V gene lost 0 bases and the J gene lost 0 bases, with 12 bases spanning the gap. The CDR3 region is CASSLAPSPSSYNEQFF. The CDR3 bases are TGTGCCAGCAGCTTAGCGCCCAGCCCCAGCTCCTACAATGAGCAGTTCTTC.

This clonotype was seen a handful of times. CDR3 region: CASSFRGAGTDTQYF. DNA of the CDR3: TGTGCCAGCAGTTTTCGGGGGGCGGGCACAGATACGCAGTATTTT. This rearrangement joins TRBV12-3 or TRBV12-4 to TRBJ2-3, with D possibly matching TRBD2 (7 bases). Trimming shortened V by 3 bases and J by 1 base, and 11 bases separated the two germline ends. The CDR3 spans 15 residues.

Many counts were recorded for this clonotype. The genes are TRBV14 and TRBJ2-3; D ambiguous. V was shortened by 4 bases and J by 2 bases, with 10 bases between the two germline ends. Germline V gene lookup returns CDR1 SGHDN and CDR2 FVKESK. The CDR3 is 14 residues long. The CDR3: CASSRVSFTDTQYF. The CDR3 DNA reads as TGTGCCAGCAGCCGCGTCAGCTTCACAGATACGCAGTATTTT.

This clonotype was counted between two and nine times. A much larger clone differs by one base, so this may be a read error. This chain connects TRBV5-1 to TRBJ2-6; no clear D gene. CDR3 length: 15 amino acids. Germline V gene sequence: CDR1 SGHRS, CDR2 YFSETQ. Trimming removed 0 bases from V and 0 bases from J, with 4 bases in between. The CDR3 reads CASSLGTSGANVLTF. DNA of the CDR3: TGCGCCAGCAGCTTGGGGACCTCTGGGGCCAACGTCCTGACTTTC.

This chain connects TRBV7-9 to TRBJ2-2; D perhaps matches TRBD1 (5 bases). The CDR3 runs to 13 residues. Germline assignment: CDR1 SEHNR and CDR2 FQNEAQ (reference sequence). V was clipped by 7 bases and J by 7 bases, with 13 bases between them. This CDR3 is CASTLGDLGELFF. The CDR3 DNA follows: TGTGCCAGCACCCTAGGGGATCTCGGGGAGCTGTTTTTT.

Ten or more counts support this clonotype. This CDR3 reads CASTNSGNTIYF. The CDR3, as DNA: TGTGCCAGCACTAACTCTGGAAACACCATATATTTT. This chain connects TRBV6-6 to TRBJ1-3, with no clear D. The CDR3 sequence is 12 residues long. Trimming removed 7 bases at V and 0 bases at J, with 4 bases between. The V gene's germline CDR1 is MNHNY and CDR2 SVGAGI (reference sequence).

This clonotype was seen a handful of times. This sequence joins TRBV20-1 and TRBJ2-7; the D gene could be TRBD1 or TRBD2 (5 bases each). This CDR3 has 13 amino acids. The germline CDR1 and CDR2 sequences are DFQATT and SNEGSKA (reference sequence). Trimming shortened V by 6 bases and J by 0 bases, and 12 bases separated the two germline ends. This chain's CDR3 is CSACRDASYEQYF. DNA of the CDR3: TGCAGTGCCTGCCGGGACGCCTCCTACGAGCAGTACTTC.

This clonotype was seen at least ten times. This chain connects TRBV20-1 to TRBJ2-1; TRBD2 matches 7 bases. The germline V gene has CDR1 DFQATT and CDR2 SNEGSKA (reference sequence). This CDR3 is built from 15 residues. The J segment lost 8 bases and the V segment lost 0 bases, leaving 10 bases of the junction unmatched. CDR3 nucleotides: TGCAGTGCTAGAGATGGGAGGGGAGGAAGGGATGAGCAGTTCTTC. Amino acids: CSARDGRGGRDEQFF.

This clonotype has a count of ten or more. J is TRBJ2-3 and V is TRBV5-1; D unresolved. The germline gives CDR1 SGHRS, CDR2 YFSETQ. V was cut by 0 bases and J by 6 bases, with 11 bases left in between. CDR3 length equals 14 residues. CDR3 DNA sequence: TGCGCCAGCAGCTTGGTGTTAACTGGGGATACGCAGTATTTT. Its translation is CASSLVLTGDTQYF.

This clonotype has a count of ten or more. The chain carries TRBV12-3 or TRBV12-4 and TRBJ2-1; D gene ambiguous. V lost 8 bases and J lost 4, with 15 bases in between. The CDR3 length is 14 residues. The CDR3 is CASRSGLEYNEQFF. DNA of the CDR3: TGTGCCAGCCGGAGTGGGCTAGAATACAATGAGCAGTTCTTC.

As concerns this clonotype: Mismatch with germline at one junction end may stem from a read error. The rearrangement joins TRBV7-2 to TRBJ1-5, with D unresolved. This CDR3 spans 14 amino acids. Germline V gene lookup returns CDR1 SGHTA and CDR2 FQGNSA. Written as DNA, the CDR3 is TGTGCCAGCAGCTTAGTTGGTAGCAGTCAGCCCCAGCATTTT. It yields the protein CASSLVGSSQPQHF.

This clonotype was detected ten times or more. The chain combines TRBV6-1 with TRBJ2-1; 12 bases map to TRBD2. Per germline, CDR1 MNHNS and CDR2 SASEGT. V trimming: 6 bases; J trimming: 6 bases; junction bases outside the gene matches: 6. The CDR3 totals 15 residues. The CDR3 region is CASRPLAGGRNEQFF. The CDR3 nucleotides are TGTGCCAGCAGGCCCCTAGCGGGAGGGCGCAATGAGCAGTTCTTC.